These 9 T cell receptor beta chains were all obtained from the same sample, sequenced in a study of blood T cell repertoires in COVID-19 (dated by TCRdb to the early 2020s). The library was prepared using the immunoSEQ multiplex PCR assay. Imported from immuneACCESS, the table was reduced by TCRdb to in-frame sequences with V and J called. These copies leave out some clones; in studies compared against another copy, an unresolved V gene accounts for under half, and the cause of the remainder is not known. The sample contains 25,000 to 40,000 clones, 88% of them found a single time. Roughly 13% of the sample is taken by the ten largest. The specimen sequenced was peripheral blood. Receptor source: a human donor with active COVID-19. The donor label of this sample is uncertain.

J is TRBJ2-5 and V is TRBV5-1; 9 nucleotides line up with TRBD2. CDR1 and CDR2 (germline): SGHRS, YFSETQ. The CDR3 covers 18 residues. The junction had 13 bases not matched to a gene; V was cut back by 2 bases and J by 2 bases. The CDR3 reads CASSFRLGLAGVQETQYF. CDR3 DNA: TGCGCCAGCAGCTTCCGACTTGGGTTAGCGGGGGTACAAGAGACCCAGTACTTC.

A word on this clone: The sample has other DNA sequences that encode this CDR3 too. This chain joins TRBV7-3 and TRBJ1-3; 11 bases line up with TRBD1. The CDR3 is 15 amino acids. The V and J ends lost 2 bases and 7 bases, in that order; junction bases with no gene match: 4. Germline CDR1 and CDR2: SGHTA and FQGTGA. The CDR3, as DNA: TGTGCCAGCAGCTTAGACGGGACAGGGGGTAACACCATATATTTT. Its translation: CASSLDGTGGNTIYF.

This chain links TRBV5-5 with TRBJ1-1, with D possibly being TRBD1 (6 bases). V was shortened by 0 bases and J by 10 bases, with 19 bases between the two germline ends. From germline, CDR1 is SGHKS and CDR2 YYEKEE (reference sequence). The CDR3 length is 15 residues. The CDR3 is CASSLEQGRVLRAFF. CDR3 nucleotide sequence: TGTGCCAGCAGCTTGGAGCAGGGGCGCGTTTTGCGAGCTTTCTTT.

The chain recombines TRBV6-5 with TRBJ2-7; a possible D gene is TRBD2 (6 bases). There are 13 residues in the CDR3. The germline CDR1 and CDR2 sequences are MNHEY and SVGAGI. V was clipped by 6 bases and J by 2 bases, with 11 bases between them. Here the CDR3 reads CASSPGLTYEQYF. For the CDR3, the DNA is TGTGCCAGCAGCCCGGGACTCACCTACGAGCAGTACTTC.

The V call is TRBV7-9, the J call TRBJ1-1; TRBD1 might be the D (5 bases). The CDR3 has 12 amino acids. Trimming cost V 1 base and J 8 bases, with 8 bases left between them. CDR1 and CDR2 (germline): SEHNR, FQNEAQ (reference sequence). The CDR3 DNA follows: TGTGCCAGCAGCTTAGGGTCAGGGGAAGCTTTCTTT. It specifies CASSLGSGEAFF. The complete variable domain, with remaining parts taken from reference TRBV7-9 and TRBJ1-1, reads DTGVSQNPRHKITKRGQNVTFRCDPISEHNRLYWYRQTLGQGPEFLTYFQNEAQLEKSRLLSDRFSAERPKGSFSTLEIQRTEQGDSAMYLCASSLGSGEAFFGQGTRLTVV.

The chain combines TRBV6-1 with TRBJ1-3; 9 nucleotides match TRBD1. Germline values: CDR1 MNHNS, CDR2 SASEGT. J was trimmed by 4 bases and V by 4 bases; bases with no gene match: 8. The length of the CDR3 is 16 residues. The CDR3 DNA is TGTGCCAGCAGTGGACAGGGGGAGGGAGAAGGAAACACCATATATTTT. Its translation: CASSGQGEGEGNTIYF.

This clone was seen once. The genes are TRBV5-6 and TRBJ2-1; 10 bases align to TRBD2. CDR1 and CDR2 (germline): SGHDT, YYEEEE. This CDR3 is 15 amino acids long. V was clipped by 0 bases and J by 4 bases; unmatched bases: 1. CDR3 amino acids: CASSLVAGGYNEQFF. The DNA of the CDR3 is TGTGCCAGCAGCTTGGTAGCGGGGGGTTACAATGAGCAGTTCTTC.

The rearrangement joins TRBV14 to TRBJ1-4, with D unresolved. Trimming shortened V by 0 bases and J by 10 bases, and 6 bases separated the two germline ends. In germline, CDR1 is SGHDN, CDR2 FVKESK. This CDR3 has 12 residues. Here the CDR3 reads CASSQDRGKLFF. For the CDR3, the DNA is TGTGCCAGCAGCCAAGATAGAGGAAAACTGTTTTTT. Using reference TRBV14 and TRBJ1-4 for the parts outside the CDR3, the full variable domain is EAGVTQFPSHSVIEKGQTVTLRCDPISGHDNLYWYRRVMGKEIKFLLHFVKESKQDESGMPNNRFLAERTGGTYSTLKVQPAELEDSGVYFCASSQDRGKLFFGSGTQLSVL.

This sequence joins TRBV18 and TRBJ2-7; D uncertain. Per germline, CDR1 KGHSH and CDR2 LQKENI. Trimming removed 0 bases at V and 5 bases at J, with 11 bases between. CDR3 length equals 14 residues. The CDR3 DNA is TGTGCCAGCTCACCACCAATCCCCTTAGACGAGCAGTACTTC. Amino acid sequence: CASSPPIPLDEQYF. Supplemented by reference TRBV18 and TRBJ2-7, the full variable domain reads NAGVMQNPRHLVRRRGQEARLRCSPMKGHSHVYWYRQLPEEGLKFMVYLQKENIIDESGMPKERFSAEFPKEGPSILRIQQVVRGDSAAYFCASSPPIPLDEQYFGPGTRLTVT.